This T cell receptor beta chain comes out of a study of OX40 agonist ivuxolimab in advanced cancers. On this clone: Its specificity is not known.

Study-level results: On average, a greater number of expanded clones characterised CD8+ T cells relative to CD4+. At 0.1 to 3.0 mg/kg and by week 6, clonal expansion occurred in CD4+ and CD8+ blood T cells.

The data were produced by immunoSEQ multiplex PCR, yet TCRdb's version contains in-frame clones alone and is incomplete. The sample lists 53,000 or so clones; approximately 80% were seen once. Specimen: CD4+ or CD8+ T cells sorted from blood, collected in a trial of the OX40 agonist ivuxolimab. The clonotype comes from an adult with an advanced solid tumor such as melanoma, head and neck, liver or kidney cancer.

CDR3 nucleotide sequence: TGTGCCAGCAGAGAGGGACAGGGGGTGCGCAATGGCTACACCTTC. This encodes CASREGQGVRNGYTF. This chain links TRBV6-5 with TRBJ1-2; 11 bases match TRBD1. J was trimmed by 6 bases and V by 6 bases; bases with no gene match: 9. This CDR3 has 15 residues. Germline V gene sequence: CDR1 MNHEY, CDR2 SVGAGI.